Below, 3 T cell receptor beta chains from the same sample are listed, as sequenced in a study of OX40 agonist ivuxolimab in advanced cancers. Profiling relied on immunoSEQ multiplex PCR, and the TCRdb table lists in-frame clones only, not all of them. Counted here are fewer than 55,000 clones, 80% to 90% occurring once; the ten biggest clones make up about 1.7%. The sequencing here drew on CD4+ or CD8+ T cells sorted from blood, taken in a trial of the OX40 agonist ivuxolimab. These receptors came from an adult with an advanced solid tumor such as melanoma, head and neck, liver or kidney cancer.

This chain uses TRBV6-6 with TRBJ2-7, with 13 bases that match TRBD2. The CDR3 has 14 amino acids. Germline CDR1 is MNHNY and CDR2 is SVGAGI (reference sequence). Losses at the gene ends were 5 bases for V and 11 bases for J; bases not matched to a gene: 9. The CDR3 loop reads CASSKPGTSGKEYF. CDR3 bases: TGTGCCAGCAGTAAACCAGGGACTAGCGGGAAGGAGTACTTC.

The rearrangement uses TRBV6-6 and TRBJ2-5; perhaps TRBD2 as D (5 bases). The CDR3 loop spans 13 amino acids. The germline V and J ends were trimmed by 5 bases and 5 bases, with 12 bases remaining between them. CDR1 and CDR2 from the germline V gene are MNHNY and SVGAGI (reference sequence). Here the CDR3 reads CASSGGVWETQYF. CDR3 bases: TGTGCCAGCAGTGGAGGCGTGTGGGAGACCCAGTACTTC.

This chain uses TRBV27 with TRBJ2-2; possibly TRBD2 for D (6 bases). The CDR3 is 16 amino acids. The germline V gene has CDR1 MNHEY and CDR2 SMNVEV (reference sequence). The V end lost 2 bases, the J end lost 1 base, and 11 bases lay between the germline ends. CDR3 DNA sequence: TGTGCCAGCAGTTTAAGACGGAGGGAGAACACCGGGGAGCTGTTTTTT. Protein: CASSLRRRENTGELFF.